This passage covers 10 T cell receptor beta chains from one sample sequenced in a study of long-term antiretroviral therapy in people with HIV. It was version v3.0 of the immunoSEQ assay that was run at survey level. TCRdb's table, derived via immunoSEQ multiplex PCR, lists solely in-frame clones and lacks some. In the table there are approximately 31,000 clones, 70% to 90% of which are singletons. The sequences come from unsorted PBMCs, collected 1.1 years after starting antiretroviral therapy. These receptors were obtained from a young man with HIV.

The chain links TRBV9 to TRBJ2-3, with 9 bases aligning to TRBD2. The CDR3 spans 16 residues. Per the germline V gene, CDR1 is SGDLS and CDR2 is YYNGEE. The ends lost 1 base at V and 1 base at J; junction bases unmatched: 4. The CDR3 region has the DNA TGTGCCAGCAGCGTAAACCGCGGGAGGGGCACAGATACGCAGTATTTT. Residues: CASSVNRGRGTDTQYF.

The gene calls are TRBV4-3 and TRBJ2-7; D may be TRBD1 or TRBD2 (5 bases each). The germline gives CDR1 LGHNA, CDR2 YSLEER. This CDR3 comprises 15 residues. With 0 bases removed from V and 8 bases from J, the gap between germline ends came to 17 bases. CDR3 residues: CASSQDRDGRYKQYF. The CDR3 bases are TGCGCCAGCAGCCAAGATCGGGACGGAAGATACAAGCAGTACTTC.

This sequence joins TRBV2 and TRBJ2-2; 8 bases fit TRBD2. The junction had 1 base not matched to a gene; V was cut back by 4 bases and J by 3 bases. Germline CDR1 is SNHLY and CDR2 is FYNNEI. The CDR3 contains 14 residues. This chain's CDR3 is CASSGLAHTGELFF. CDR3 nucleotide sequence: TGTGCCAGCAGTGGACTAGCGCACACCGGGGAGCTGTTTTTT.

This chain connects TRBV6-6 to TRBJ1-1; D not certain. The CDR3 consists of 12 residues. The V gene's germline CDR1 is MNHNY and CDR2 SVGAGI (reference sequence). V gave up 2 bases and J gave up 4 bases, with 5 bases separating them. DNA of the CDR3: TGTGCCAGCAGTTACATGTCCACTGAAGCTTTCTTT. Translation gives CASSYMSTEAFF.

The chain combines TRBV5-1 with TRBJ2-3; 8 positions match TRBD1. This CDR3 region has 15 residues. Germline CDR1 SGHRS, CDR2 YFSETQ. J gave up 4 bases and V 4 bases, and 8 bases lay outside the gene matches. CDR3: CASSLYRGEADTQYF. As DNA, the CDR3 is TGCGCCAGCAGCCTATACAGGGGGGAGGCAGATACGCAGTATTTT.

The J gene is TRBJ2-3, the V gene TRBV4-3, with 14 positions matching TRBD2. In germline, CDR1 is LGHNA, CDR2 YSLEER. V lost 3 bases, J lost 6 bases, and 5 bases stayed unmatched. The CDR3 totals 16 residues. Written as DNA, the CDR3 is TGCGCCAGCAGCCAGGGGACTAGCGGGAGACACGATACGCAGTATTTT. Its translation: CASSQGTSGRHDTQYF.

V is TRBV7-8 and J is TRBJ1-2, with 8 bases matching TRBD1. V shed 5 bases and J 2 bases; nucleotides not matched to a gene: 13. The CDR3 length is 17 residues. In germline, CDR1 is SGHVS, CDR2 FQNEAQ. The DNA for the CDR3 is TGTGCCAGCAGCCCACCACCCGGACAGGGTCGAAACTATGGCTACACCTTC. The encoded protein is CASSPPPGQGRNYGYTF.

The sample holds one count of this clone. The CDR3 loop is CASGLGTSGRTDTQYF. CDR3 in DNA: TGTGCTAGTGGTTTGGGGACTAGCGGGAGAACAGATACGCAGTATTTT. This sequence joins TRBV12-5 and TRBJ2-3; 13 nucleotides align to TRBD2. Per germline, CDR1 LGHNT and CDR2 FRNRAP. The CDR3 consists of 16 residues. Unmatched junction bases numbered 1, after V lost 1 base and J lost 3 bases.

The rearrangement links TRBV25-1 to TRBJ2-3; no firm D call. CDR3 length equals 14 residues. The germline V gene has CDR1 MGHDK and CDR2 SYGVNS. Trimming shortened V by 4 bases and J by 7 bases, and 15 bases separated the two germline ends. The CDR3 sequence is CASSGKTTTHTQYF. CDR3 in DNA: TGTGCCAGCAGTGGAAAAACCACGACCCATACGCAGTATTTT.

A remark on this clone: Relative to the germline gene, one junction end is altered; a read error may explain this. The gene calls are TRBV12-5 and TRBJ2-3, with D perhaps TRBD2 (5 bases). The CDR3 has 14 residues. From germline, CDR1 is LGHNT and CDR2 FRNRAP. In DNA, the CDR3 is TGTGCTAGTGCTTTGTCCCGGGGAATGGATACGCAGTATTTT. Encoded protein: CASALSRGMDTQYF.